This T cell receptor beta chain was sequenced in a study of CD8 T cells in Susac syndrome. Sequencing of TCR beta, carried out with a high-throughput approach, was applied to CD8+ and CD4+ T cells from the blood. Relapsing-remitting disease, either stable or active, was present in the treatment-naive patients who were the multiple sclerosis controls. The TEMRA cells underwent FACS enrichment, while the CD8+ and CD4+ T cells underwent negative isolation. The V gene's germline CDR1 is SNHLY and CDR2 FYNNEI. Trimming took off 7 bases at V and 4 bases at J, with 7 bases between the two ends. This CDR3 has 11 residues. Random hexamers served to reverse transcribe roughly 0.45 to 1 ug RNA. The amplification used immunoSEQ multiplex PCR on TCR beta CDR3; it spanned 54 Vbeta and 13 Jbeta. MiXCR was run by TCRdb on the immunoSEQ multiplex PCR reads, yielding one entry per CDR3 protein. This sample has about 180,000 distinct CDR3 sequences; about 95% occur once, and the top ten carry 0.15% to 0.2%.

Sequencing was carried out using CD8+ T cells from PBMCs. The rearrangement joins TRBV2 to TRBJ2-5; tentative D call: TRBD2 (6 bases). The TCR originated in a human donor with multiple sclerosis. CDR3 sequence (DNA): TGTGCCAGCAACGGGGGAGAGACCCAGTACTTC. Its protein is CASNGGETQYF.